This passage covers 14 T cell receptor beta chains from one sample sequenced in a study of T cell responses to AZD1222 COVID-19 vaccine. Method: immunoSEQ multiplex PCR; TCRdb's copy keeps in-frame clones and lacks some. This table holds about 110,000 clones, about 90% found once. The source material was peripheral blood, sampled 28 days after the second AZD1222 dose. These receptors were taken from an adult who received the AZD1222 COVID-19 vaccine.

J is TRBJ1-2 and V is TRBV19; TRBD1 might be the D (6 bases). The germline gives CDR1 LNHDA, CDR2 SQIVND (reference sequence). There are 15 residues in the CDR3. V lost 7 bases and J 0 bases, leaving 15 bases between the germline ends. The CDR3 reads CASTPRGTTNYGYTF. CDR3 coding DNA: TGTGCCAGTACCCCGAGAGGGACAACTAACTATGGCTACACCTTC.

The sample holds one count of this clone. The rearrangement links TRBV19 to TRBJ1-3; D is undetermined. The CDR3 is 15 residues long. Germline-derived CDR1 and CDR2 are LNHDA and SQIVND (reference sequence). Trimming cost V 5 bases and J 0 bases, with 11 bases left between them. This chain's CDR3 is CASSGFGTSGNTIYF. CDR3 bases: TGTGCCAGTAGTGGCTTTGGAACCTCTGGAAACACCATATATTTT. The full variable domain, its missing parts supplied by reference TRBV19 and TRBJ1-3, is DGGITQSPKYLFRKEGQNVTLSCEQNLNHDAMYWYRQDPGQGLRLIYYSQIVNDFQKGDIAEGYSVSREKKESFPLTVTSAQKNPTAFYLCASSGFGTSGNTIYFGEGSWLTVV.

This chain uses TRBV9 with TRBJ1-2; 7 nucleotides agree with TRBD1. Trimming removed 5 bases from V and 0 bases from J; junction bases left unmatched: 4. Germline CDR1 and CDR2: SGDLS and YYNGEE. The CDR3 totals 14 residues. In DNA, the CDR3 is TGTGCCAGCAGGTCCAGGGGGACTAACTATGGCTACACCTTC. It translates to CASRSRGTNYGYTF.

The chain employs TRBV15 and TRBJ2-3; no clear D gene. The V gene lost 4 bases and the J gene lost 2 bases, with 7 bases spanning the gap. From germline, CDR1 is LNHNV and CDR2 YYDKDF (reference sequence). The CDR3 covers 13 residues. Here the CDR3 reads CATSTDPTDTQYF. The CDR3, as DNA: TGTGCCACCAGCACTGACCCCACAGATACGCAGTATTTT.

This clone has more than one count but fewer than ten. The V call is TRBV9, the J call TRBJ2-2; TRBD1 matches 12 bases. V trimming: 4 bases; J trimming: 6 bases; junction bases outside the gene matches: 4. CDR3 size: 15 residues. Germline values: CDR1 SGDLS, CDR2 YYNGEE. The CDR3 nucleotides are TGTGCCAGCAGCCCCGGGACAGGGGGCCCCGGGGAGCTGTTTTTT. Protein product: CASSPGTGGPGELFF.

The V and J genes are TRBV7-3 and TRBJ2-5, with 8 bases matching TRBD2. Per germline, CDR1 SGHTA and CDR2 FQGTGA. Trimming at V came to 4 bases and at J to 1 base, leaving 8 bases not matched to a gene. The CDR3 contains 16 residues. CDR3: CASSSGALAGQETQYF. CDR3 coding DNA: TGTGCCAGCAGCTCCGGGGCCCTAGCGGGCCAAGAGACCCAGTACTTC. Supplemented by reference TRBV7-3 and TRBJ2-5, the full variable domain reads GAGVSQTPSNKVTEKGKYVELRCDPISGHTALYWYRQSLGQGPEFLIYFQGTGAADDSGLPNDRFFAVRPEGSVSTLKIQRTERGDSAVYLCASSSGALAGQETQYFGPGTRLLVL.

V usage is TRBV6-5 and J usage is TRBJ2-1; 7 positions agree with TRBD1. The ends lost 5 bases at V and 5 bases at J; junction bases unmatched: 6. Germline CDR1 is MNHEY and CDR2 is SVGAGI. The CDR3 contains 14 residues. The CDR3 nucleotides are TGTGCCAGCAGTCGCCGGGACAGAGACAATGAGCAGTTCTTC. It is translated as CASSRRDRDNEQFF.

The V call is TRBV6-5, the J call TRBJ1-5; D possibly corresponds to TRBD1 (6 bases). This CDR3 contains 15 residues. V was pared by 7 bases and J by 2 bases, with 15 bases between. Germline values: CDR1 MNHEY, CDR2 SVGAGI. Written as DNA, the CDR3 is TGTGCCAGCAAACTACAGGGCACTGGCAATCAGCCCCAGCATTTT. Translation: CASKLQGTGNQPQHF.

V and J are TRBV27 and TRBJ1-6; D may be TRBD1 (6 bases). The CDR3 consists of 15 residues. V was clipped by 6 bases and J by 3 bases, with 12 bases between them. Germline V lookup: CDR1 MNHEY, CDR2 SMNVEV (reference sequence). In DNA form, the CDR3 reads TGTGCCAGCAGAGGCAGGGGAGGCTATAATTCACCCCTCCACTTT. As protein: CASRGRGGYNSPLHF.

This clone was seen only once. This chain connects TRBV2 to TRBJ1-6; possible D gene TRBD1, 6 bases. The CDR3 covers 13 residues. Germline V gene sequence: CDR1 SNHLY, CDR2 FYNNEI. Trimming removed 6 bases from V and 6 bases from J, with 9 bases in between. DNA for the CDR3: TGTGCCAGCAGGGACAGATTTAATTCACCCCTCCACTTT. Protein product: CASRDRFNSPLHF.

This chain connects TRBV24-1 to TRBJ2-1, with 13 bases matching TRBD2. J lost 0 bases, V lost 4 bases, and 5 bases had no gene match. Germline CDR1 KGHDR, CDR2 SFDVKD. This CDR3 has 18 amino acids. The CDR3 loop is CATSERTSGGPSYNEQFF. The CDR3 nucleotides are TGTGCCACCAGTGAGCGGACTAGCGGGGGTCCCTCCTACAATGAGCAGTTCTTC.

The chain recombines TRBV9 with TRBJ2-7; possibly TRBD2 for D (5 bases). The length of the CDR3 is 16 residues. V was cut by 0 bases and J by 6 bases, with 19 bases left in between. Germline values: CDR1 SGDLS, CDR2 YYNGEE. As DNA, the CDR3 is TGTGCCAGCAGCGTAGAGTCGACGGAGATACGGGGCGAGCAGTACTTC. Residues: CASSVESTEIRGEQYF.

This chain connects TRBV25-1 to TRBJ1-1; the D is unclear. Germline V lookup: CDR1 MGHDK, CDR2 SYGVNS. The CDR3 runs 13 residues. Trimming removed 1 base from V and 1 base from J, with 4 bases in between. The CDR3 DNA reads TGTGCCAGCAGTGAATTTTCGAACACTGAAGCTTTCTTT. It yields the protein CASSEFSNTEAFF.

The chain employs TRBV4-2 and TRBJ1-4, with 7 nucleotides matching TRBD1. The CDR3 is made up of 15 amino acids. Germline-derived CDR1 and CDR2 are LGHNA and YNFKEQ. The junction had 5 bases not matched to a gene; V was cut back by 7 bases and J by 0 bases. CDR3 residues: CASTKGAATNEKLFF. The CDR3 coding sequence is TGTGCCAGCACCAAGGGGGCCGCAACTAATGAAAAACTGTTTTTT.